The clone carrying this T cell receptor (beta chain) came up once. Its antigen remains unknown. The data were taken from a study of T cell responses to AZD1222 COVID-19 vaccine. Study background: Second-dose timings of about 4 or about 12 weeks were pooled.

The V gene lost 3 bases and the J gene lost 1 base, with 6 bases spanning the gap. There are 13 residues in the CDR3. Clones were read by immunoSEQ multiplex PCR, and TCRdb kept only the in-frame ones, dropping some. The sample has 95,000 to 150,000 clones; around 88% are singletons. General observations from the study: Targeting of unmutated variant regions was reportedly seen in nearly half of spike-specific TCRs.

The receptor comes from an adult in good health. The V gene is TRBV12-3 or TRBV12-4, the J gene TRBJ1-1; D gene unclear. The input for sequencing was peripheral blood, taken on day 0 of AZD1222 vaccination. CDR3 loop: CASSLRGNTEAFF. In DNA, the CDR3 is TGTGCCAGCAGTTTGCGAGGGAACACTGAAGCTTTCTTT.